Following are 27 T cell receptor beta chains from one sample sequenced in a study of cytomegalovirus exposure and HLA in healthy donors (dated by TCRdb to about 2017). Receptors were amplified or captured by the immunoSEQ multiplex PCR assay. This immuneACCESS table, as held by TCRdb, lists in-frame sequences with V and J called but not all clones. Of the missing ones, under half trace to an unresolved V gene in checked studies; the others have no known cause. In all, the sample holds some 190,000 clones, and roughly 86% of those were seen once. The ten largest clones take up more than 1.1% of the sample. Sequenced sample: PBMCs. The receptors shown here come from a woman aged 18-29 years in good health and CMV-seronegative.

This chain joins TRBV20-1 and TRBJ2-3, with no clear D. Germline V lookup: CDR1 DFQATT, CDR2 SNEGSKA (reference sequence). V was clipped by 3 bases and J by 6 bases, with 7 bases between them. The CDR3 has 11 residues. The DNA of the CDR3 is TGCAGTGCTAGCTCTAGGGATACGCAGTATTTT. It is translated as CSASSRDTQYF.

The rearrangement links TRBV29-1 to TRBJ1-1, with 7 bases fitting TRBD1. This CDR3 is 12 amino acids long. Germline CDR1 reads SQVTM; CDR2 reads ANQGSEA. The CDR3, as DNA: TGCAGAGGGGGCGGGGATAACACTGAAGCTTTCTTT. As protein: CRGGGDNTEAFF. The full variable domain, with the rest looked up from reference TRBV29-1 and TRBJ1-1, is SAVISQKPSRDICQRGTSLTIQCQVDSQVTMMFWYRQQPGQSLTLIATANQGSEATYESGFVIDKFPISRPNLTFSTLTVSNMSPEDSSIYLCRGGGDNTEAFFGQGTRLTVV.

The V gene is TRBV10-2, the J gene TRBJ2-7; TRBD2 aligns across 7 bases. CDR1 WSHSY and CDR2 SAAADI come from the germline V gene. With 4 bases clipped from V and 6 bases from J, the junction kept 15 bases outside the gene matches. The CDR3 spans 16 residues. The CDR3 region is CASSGSGLGGVSEQYF. As DNA, the CDR3 is TGCGCCAGCAGTGGGTCAGGGCTTGGGGGGGTCTCCGAGCAGTACTTC.

The rearrangement uses TRBV4-2 and TRBJ1-4; tentative D call: TRBD1 (6 bases). The germline V and J ends were trimmed by 4 bases and 8 bases, with 20 bases remaining between them. Germline V gives CDR1 LGHNA, CDR2 YNFKEQ. The CDR3 is made up of 16 amino acids. The CDR3 reads CASSPEGGGVWEKLFF. The CDR3, as DNA: TGTGCCAGCAGCCCTGAAGGGGGGGGCGTTTGGGAAAAACTGTTTTTT.

The rearrangement uses TRBV4-1 and TRBJ2-2, with D possibly TRBD1 on 6 matching bases. V lost 5 bases and J 4 bases, leaving 17 bases between the germline ends. The CDR3 covers 16 residues. Germline V lookup: CDR1 MGHRA, CDR2 YSYEKL. The CDR3 sequence is CASSVRTGWGTGELFF. As DNA, the CDR3 is TGCGCCAGCAGCGTTAGAACAGGGTGGGGCACCGGGGAGCTGTTTTTT.

V and J are TRBV7-9 and TRBJ2-2, with 7 bases matching TRBD1. Germline V gene lookup returns CDR1 SEHNR and CDR2 FQNEAQ (reference sequence). The CDR3 loop spans 16 amino acids. V lost 3 bases and J lost 6; bases outside the gene matches: 10. DNA for the CDR3: TGTGCCAGCAGCTTGACAGGGATTACGAATTCCGGGGAGCTGTTTTTT. Translated, it gives CASSLTGITNSGELFF.

This sequence joins TRBV18 and TRBJ2-3; possible D gene TRBD2, 6 bases. With 2 bases removed from V and 14 bases from J, the gap between germline ends came to 17 bases. The CDR3 totals 13 residues. Per the germline V gene, CDR1 is KGHSH and CDR2 is LQKENI. This chain's CDR3 is CASSPNDGGIRYF. In DNA, the CDR3 is TGTGCCAGCTCACCAAACGACGGGGGAATAAGGTATTTT.

This clone turned up a few times. The CDR3 loop is CASSLDYQASNTEAFF. The CDR3 region has the DNA TGCGCCAGCAGCTTGGATTATCAGGCGTCGAACACTGAAGCTTTCTTT. The V and J genes are TRBV5-1 and TRBJ1-1; D gene uncertain. V was clipped by 0 bases and J by 1 base, with 13 bases between them. The CDR3 loop spans 16 amino acids. Germline values: CDR1 SGHRS, CDR2 YFSETQ.

V and J are TRBV23-1 and TRBJ2-2; TRBD1 might be the D (6 bases). TRBV23-1 is classed as an ORF, of uncertain function. CDR3 length: 13 residues. The CDR3 sequence: CPRGSVNTGELFF. CDR3 DNA: TGCCCTAGGGGGTCTGTGAACACCGGGGAGCTGTTTTTT.

The chain recombines TRBV7-2 with TRBJ1-5; a weak D match, TRBD1 (6 bases). This CDR3 is built from 15 residues. V was cut by 1 base and J by 4 bases, with 11 bases left in between. Germline values: CDR1 SGHTA, CDR2 FQGNSA. The CDR3 nucleotides are TGTGCCAGCAGCTTAGACGGGGGGCGGAATCAGCCCCAGCATTTT. It specifies CASSLDGGRNQPQHF.

The chain recombines TRBV30 with TRBJ1-2; tentative D call: TRBD1 (5 bases). CDR3 size: 13 residues. V lost 0 bases and J 8 bases, leaving 13 bases between the germline ends. In germline, CDR1 is GTSNPN, CDR2 SVGIG (reference sequence). CDR3 bases: TGTGCCTGGAGTGTACTCGCTGGGGCCGGCTACACCTTC. This sequence encodes CAWSVLAGAGYTF.

The CDR3: CAWSSGGSFEQYF. Written as DNA, the CDR3 is TGTGCCTGGAGTTCAGGGGGAAGTTTCGAGCAGTACTTC. The chain recombines TRBV30 with TRBJ2-7, with 7 bases lining up with TRBD1. The V gene end was trimmed by 2 bases and the J gene end by 6 bases; junction bases not matched to a gene: 7. Germline-derived CDR1 and CDR2 are GTSNPN and SVGIG (reference sequence). The CDR3 is 13 residues long.

The J gene is TRBJ2-5, the V gene TRBV5-1; D is perhaps TRBD1 (5 bases). The V gene lost 0 bases and the J gene lost 5 bases, with 11 bases spanning the gap. Germline CDR1 and CDR2: SGHRS and YFSETQ. The CDR3 is 14 amino acids. CDR3 in DNA: TGCGCCAGCAGCTTGGCCACCAGGGATGAGACCCAGTACTTC. Translation: CASSLATRDETQYF. Full variable domain (missing parts from reference TRBV5-1 and TRBJ2-5): KAGVTQTPRYLIKTRGQQVTLSCSPISGHRSVSWYQQTPGQGLQFLFEYFSETQRNKGNFPGRFSGRQFSNSRSEMNVSTLELGDSALYLCASSLATRDETQYFGPGTRLLVL.

The chain has TRBV10-3 and TRBJ1-5, with D perhaps matching TRBD1 (5 bases). The germline V gene encodes CDR1 ENHRY and CDR2 SYGVKD. The CDR3 covers 12 residues. V was clipped by 4 bases and J by 5 bases, with 6 bases between them. The CDR3 here is CAISAQDQPQHF. Here the CDR3 DNA reads TGTGCCATCAGTGCACAGGATCAGCCCCAGCATTTT.

The CDR3 protein is CASSVTANTEAFF. The CDR3 DNA reads TGTGCCAGCAGTGTAACAGCAAACACTGAAGCTTTCTTT. This chain links TRBV6-4 with TRBJ1-1; D is undetermined. The CDR3 totals 13 residues. The ends were cut back, 4 bases at V and 2 bases at J, with 8 bases in the middle. Germline CDR1 is MRHNA and CDR2 is SNTAGT.

The rearrangement uses TRBV20-1 and TRBJ1-1; 7 bases map to TRBD1. V trimming: 7 bases; J trimming: 11 bases; junction bases outside the gene matches: 7. Germline lookup yields CDR1 DFQATT and CDR2 SNEGSKA (reference sequence). The CDR3 sequence is 10 residues long. This CDR3 is CSVEQGTAFF. CDR3 nucleotide sequence: TGCAGTGTCGAACAGGGGACGGCTTTCTTT.

The chain combines TRBV5-4 with TRBJ2-7, with D maybe TRBD2 (6 bases). In germline, CDR1 is SGHNT, CDR2 YYREEE (reference sequence). This CDR3 has 16 amino acids. Trimming pared 0 bases from V and 0 bases from J, leaving 13 bases between. CDR3 residues: CASSLGSGHSSYEQYF. The CDR3 DNA follows: TGTGCCAGCAGCTTGGGCAGCGGGCATAGCTCCTACGAGCAGTACTTC.

V and J are TRBV5-1 and TRBJ1-3; D is possibly TRBD1 (6 bases). The germline V and J ends were trimmed by 1 base and 6 bases, with 14 bases remaining between them. The CDR3 loop spans 15 amino acids. Germline V gene data show CDR1 as SGHRS and CDR2 as YFSETQ. The CDR3 nucleotides are TGCGCCAGCAGCTTGTTGGGGGCCCAAGAAAACACCATATATTTT. Its translation: CASSLLGAQENTIYF.

The chain has TRBV14 and TRBJ2-1; the D is unclear. Between the trimmed V and J ends, which lost 2 bases and 2 bases, there was a span of 7 bases. The length of the CDR3 is 14 residues. Per the germline V gene, CDR1 is SGHDN and CDR2 is FVKESK. The CDR3 sequence is CASSQYSAYNEQFF. CDR3 in DNA: TGTGCCAGCAGCCAATACAGTGCCTACAATGAGCAGTTCTTC. The full variable domain, completed using reference TRBV14 and TRBJ2-1, is EAGVTQFPSHSVIEKGQTVTLRCDPISGHDNLYWYRRVMGKEIKFLLHFVKESKQDESGMPNNRFLAERTGGTYSTLKVQPAELEDSGVYFCASSQYSAYNEQFFGPGTRLTVL.

This clone has a handful of counts. The rearrangement links TRBV19 to TRBJ1-5; D not certain. The V gene lost 9 bases and the J gene lost 6 bases, with 12 bases spanning the gap. This CDR3 has 12 amino acids. Per germline, CDR1 LNHDA and CDR2 SQIVND (reference sequence). The chain's CDR3 is CASESGSQPQHF. Written as DNA, the CDR3 is TGTGCCAGCGAATCAGGTTCTCAGCCCCAGCATTTT.

The chain recombines TRBV6-1 with TRBJ1-1; 8 bases fit TRBD1. Germline CDR1 MNHNS, CDR2 SASEGT. The length of the CDR3 is 12 residues. V trimming: 6 bases; J trimming: 7 bases; junction bases outside the gene matches: 4. The CDR3, as DNA: TGTGCCAGCAGCCCGACAGGGGTTGAAGCTTTCTTT. It yields the protein CASSPTGVEAFF.

V is TRBV2 and J is TRBJ2-3; the D gene is possibly TRBD2 (5 bases). Germline V gene lookup returns CDR1 SNHLY and CDR2 FYNNEI. Trimming pared 6 bases from V and 3 bases from J, leaving 16 bases between. The CDR3 contains 15 residues. The CDR3 spells CASRDTRIGTDTQYF. The CDR3 nucleotides are TGTGCCAGCAGGGATACTAGGATAGGGACAGATACGCAGTATTTT.

This chain links TRBV4-1 with TRBJ1-1; TRBD1 is a possible D gene (5 bases). Trimming pared 8 bases from V and 5 bases from J, leaving 30 bases between. The germline gives CDR1 MGHRA, CDR2 YSYEKL. The CDR3 totals 18 residues. The CDR3: CASWAVAGGATIRTEAFF. The CDR3 nucleotides are TGCGCCAGCTGGGCTGTTGCGGGAGGGGCAACGATTCGGACTGAAGCTTTCTTT.

The chain recombines TRBV4-1 with TRBJ1-2; D may be TRBD1 (5 bases). V was trimmed by 1 base and J by 4 bases, leaving 19 bases between them. There are 17 residues in the CDR3. Germline V CDR1 and CDR2: MGHRA, YSYEKL. The CDR3 bases are TGCGCCAGCAGCCAAGTCACGACAGTAGTTGGTAGCTATGGCTACACCTTC. It encodes CASSQVTTVVGSYGYTF.

The chain combines TRBV27 with TRBJ2-2, with D possibly being TRBD1 (5 bases). Trimming pared 3 bases from V and 5 bases from J, leaving 13 bases between. Germline lookup yields CDR1 MNHEY and CDR2 SMNVEV (reference sequence). The length of the CDR3 is 15 residues. CDR3 protein: CASSLTVIQTGELFF. The DNA for the CDR3 is TGTGCCAGCAGTTTGACAGTTATACAGACCGGGGAGCTGTTTTTT.

CDR3 in amino acids: CASSEINRPHWEAFF. CDR3 sequence (DNA): TGTGCCAGCAGTGAAATAAACAGGCCCCATTGGGAAGCTTTCTTT. The chain couples TRBV6-1 to TRBJ1-1; possible D gene TRBD1, 5 bases. The CDR3 length is 15 residues. Germline assignment: CDR1 MNHNS and CDR2 SASEGT. Trimming took off 2 bases at V and 8 bases at J, with 18 bases between the two ends.

The V call is TRBV4-2, the J call TRBJ2-7; TRBD2 matches 11 bases. The CDR3 has 15 residues. The J segment lost 2 bases and the V segment lost 5 bases, leaving 5 bases of the junction unmatched. CDR1 and CDR2 from the germline V gene are LGHNA and YNFKEQ. The CDR3 DNA reads as TGTGCCAGCAGCACCCAACTAGCGGGAGCCTACGAGCAGTACTTC. It codes for CASSTQLAGAYEQYF.